What follows are 12 T cell receptor beta chains derived from one specimen sequenced in a study of blood T cell repertoires in COVID-19. TCRdb keeps only in-frame clones here, not all; method: immunoSEQ multiplex PCR. The sample includes under 300,000 clones, almost 85% of them seen just once. What was sequenced was peripheral blood. The source of these receptors is a man between 45 and 60 years old with acute or convalescent COVID-19.

This chain uses TRBV25-1 with TRBJ1-2; 8 nucleotides line up with TRBD1. Germline CDR1 reads MGHDK; CDR2 reads SYGVNS. J gave up 4 bases and V 2 bases, and 3 bases lay outside the gene matches. This CDR3 contains 14 residues. The CDR3 DNA reads as TGTGCCAGCAGTGAAAGGACAGGGACCTATGGCTACACCTTC. Translated, it gives CASSERTGTYGYTF.

The chain uses TRBV11-2 and TRBJ1-4; TRBD1 might be the D (5 bases). The CDR3 is 12 residues long. Germline V gene sequence: CDR1 SGHAT, CDR2 FQNNGV. Trimming shortened V by 5 bases and J by 12 bases, and 13 bases separated the two germline ends. The CDR3 protein is CASSLGQGELFF. CDR3 in DNA: TGTGCCAGCAGCCTAGGACAAGGGGAACTGTTTTTT.

The chain carries TRBV20-1 and TRBJ1-1; perhaps TRBD1 as D (5 bases). Trimming took off 3 bases at V and 8 bases at J, with 10 bases between the two ends. CDR1 is DFQATT and CDR2 is SNEGSKA in the germline V gene (reference sequence). The CDR3 spans 11 residues. CDR3: CSARLQAEAFF. The CDR3 region has the DNA TGCAGTGCTAGGTTACAGGCAGAAGCTTTCTTT.

The chain joins TRBV14 to TRBJ1-4, with a tentative D call TRBD1 (5 bases). This CDR3 is built from 17 residues. V lost 1 base and J lost 8, with 20 bases in between. Germline lookup yields CDR1 SGHDN and CDR2 FVKESK. Written as DNA, the CDR3 is TGTGCCAGCAGCCAAGGTTATGGGACCGGCGGGGGGGAAAAACTGTTTTTT. Residues: CASSQGYGTGGGEKLFF.

The chain links TRBV6-5 to TRBJ2-1; TRBD2 is a possible D gene (7 bases). CDR1 MNHEY and CDR2 SVGAGI come from the germline V gene. Trimming pared 2 bases from V and 8 bases from J, leaving 16 bases between. The CDR3 runs to 15 residues. The DNA of the CDR3 is TGTGCCAGCAGTTACCTTTTGGGGGGGCCCGATGAGCAGTTCTTC. Encoded protein: CASSYLLGGPDEQFF.

CDR3 loop: CASSETGRGANVLTF. CDR3 DNA: TGTGCCAGCAGCGAGACAGGTCGTGGGGCCAACGTCCTGACTTTC. V is TRBV25-1 and J is TRBJ2-6; perhaps TRBD1 as D (6 bases). Germline values: CDR1 MGHDK, CDR2 SYGVNS. This CDR3 region has 15 residues. Trimming stripped 6 bases from V and 3 bases from J, with 12 bases between. Full variable domain (remainder filled in from reference TRBV25-1 and TRBJ2-6): EADIYQTPRYLVIGTGKKITLECSQTMGHDKMYWYQQDPGMELHLIHYSYGVNSTEKGDLSSESTVSRIRTEHFPLTLESARPSHTSQYLCASSETGRGANVLTFGAGSRLTVL.

This clone was counted a few times. This rearrangement joins TRBV27 to TRBJ2-7; 10 nucleotides align to TRBD1. This CDR3 has 14 amino acids. Unmatched junction bases numbered 5, after V lost 6 bases and J lost 3 bases. Germline values: CDR1 MNHEY, CDR2 SMNVEV (reference sequence). The CDR3 reads CASRKTGGNYEQYF. CDR3 coding DNA: TGTGCCAGCAGAAAGACAGGGGGCAACTACGAGCAGTACTTC.

Regarding this clone: The same CDR3 also results from other DNA sequences found in this sample. The genes are TRBV28 and TRBJ1-1; unclear D gene. This CDR3 has 13 residues. V lost 5 bases and J 2 bases, leaving 9 bases between the germline ends. Germline V gene lookup returns CDR1 MDHEN and CDR2 SYDVKM. In nucleotides, the CDR3 is TGTGCCAGCAGTCTTTGGGCTAACACTGAAGCTTTCTTT. This translates into CASSLWANTEAFF.

J is TRBJ1-1 and V is TRBV24-1, with 7 nucleotides matching TRBD1. The CDR3 totals 12 residues. After removal of 2 bases from V and 11 bases from J, the junction contained 4 bases not matched to a gene. Looked up from germline, CDR1 is KGHDR and CDR2 is SFDVKD. The CDR3 nucleotides are TGTGCCACCAGTGATTCGGACAGGAGGGCTTTCTTT. Protein sequence: CATSDSDRRAFF.

This rearrangement joins TRBV11-2 to TRBJ2-5; D uncertain. This CDR3 comprises 15 residues. Trimming removed 0 bases from V and 2 bases from J, with 10 bases in between. Germline lookup yields CDR1 SGHAT and CDR2 FQNNGV. The CDR3 spells CASSLDASGQETQYF. For the CDR3, the DNA is TGTGCCAGCAGCTTAGATGCTAGTGGGCAAGAGACCCAGTACTTC.

This clone came up a few times. The chain is built from TRBV6-5 and TRBJ1-4; D gene ambiguous. In germline, CDR1 is MNHEY, CDR2 SVGAGI. The CDR3 is 15 residues long. Trimming shortened V by 0 bases and J by 3 bases, and 8 bases separated the two germline ends. The CDR3 region is CASSYSGPSNEKLFF. The DNA for the CDR3 is TGTGCCAGCAGTTACTCGGGCCCGTCTAATGAAAAACTGTTTTTT.

This chain uses TRBV18 with TRBJ2-1; 14 bases are a match to TRBD2. Per germline, CDR1 KGHSH and CDR2 LQKENI. The V and J ends lost 6 bases and 6 bases, in that order; junction bases with no gene match: 7. The CDR3 consists of 16 residues. CDR3 sequence reads: CASSGTSGSPGNEQFF. CDR3 nucleotide sequence: TGTGCCAGCTCTGGGACTAGCGGGAGCCCCGGCAATGAGCAGTTCTTC.